This is a list of T cell receptor beta chains from one sample in a study of cytomegalovirus exposure and HLA in healthy donors. Here immunoSEQ multiplex PCR was the method, and the copy in TCRdb shows in-frame clones only, minus some. The table lists nearly 110,000 clones, roughly 80% of them singletons. The specimen was PBMCs. The receptors here all came from a man aged 55 to 69 in good health and CMV-seronegative. The CDR3 runs from the conserved cysteine through the conserved F or W. Fields, in order: D gene, J gene, V gene, clone size, CDR3 DNA, CDR3 protein. A D gene is named only where the DNA matches it firmly. Only part of the rows carry a size: once, few, many, or a class if the clone is expanded.

d_call: NA; j_call: TRBJ1-2; v_call: TRBV27; clone_size: once; cdr3_nt: TGTGCCAGCAGTTACTCCCGGGGGTCTAACTATGGCTACACCTTC; cdr3_aa: CASSYSRGSNYGYTF
d_call: TRBD1; j_call: TRBJ1-1; v_call: TRBV9; clone_size: NA; cdr3_nt: TGTGCCAGCAGCCTCGGGACAGGGAAGGGAATGAACACTGAAGCTTTCTTT; cdr3_aa: CASSLGTGKGMNTEAFF
d_call: TRBD1; j_call: TRBJ2-7; v_call: TRBV19; clone_size: NA; cdr3_nt: TGTGCCAGTAGTATTGGAGTGACAGGGCCTTTTCGCGAGCAGTACTTC; cdr3_aa: CASSIGVTGPFREQYF
d_call: NA; j_call: TRBJ1-1; v_call: TRBV7-9; clone_size: few; cdr3_nt: TGTGCCAGCAGCCCCCCGGGAGGTTACGCTGAAGCTTTCTTT; cdr3_aa: CASSPPGGYAEAFF
d_call: TRBD1; j_call: TRBJ2-5; v_call: TRBV5-1; clone_size: NA; cdr3_nt: TGCGCCAGCAGCCTACGGACAGGGGCTACATCATTAGAGACCCAGTACTTC; cdr3_aa: CASSLRTGATSLETQYF
d_call: NA; j_call: TRBJ1-2; v_call: TRBV19; clone_size: once; cdr3_nt: TGTGCCAGTAGTATAACAGGCTATGGCTACACCTTC; cdr3_aa: CASSITGYGYTF
d_call: NA; j_call: TRBJ1-3; v_call: TRBV9; clone_size: NA; cdr3_nt: TGTGCCAGCAGCCTCCCTGGAAACACCATATATTTT; cdr3_aa: CASSLPGNTIYF
d_call: TRBD1; j_call: TRBJ2-7; v_call: TRBV6-1; clone_size: few; cdr3_nt: TGTGCCAGCAGTGAGTGGACAGGGGGTACCTACGAGCAGTACTTC; cdr3_aa: CASSEWTGGTYEQYF
d_call: TRBD1; j_call: TRBJ2-4; v_call: TRBV5-3; clone_size: few; cdr3_nt: TGTGCCAGAAGCTTGGTCTCCAAGGACAGGGCTTTAGCCAAAAACATTCAGTACTTC; cdr3_aa: CARSLVSKDRALAKNIQYF
d_call: NA; j_call: TRBJ2-2; v_call: TRBV25-1; clone_size: NA; cdr3_nt: TGTGCCAGCAGTGAATATCTCGACACCGGGGAGCTGTTTTTT; cdr3_aa: CASSEYLDTGELFF
d_call: TRBD1; j_call: TRBJ1-1; v_call: TRBV5-1; clone_size: NA; cdr3_nt: TGCGCCAGCAGCGTCCTGACAGGGAGCGGCACTGAAGCTTTCTTT; cdr3_aa: CASSVLTGSGTEAFF
d_call: TRBD1; j_call: TRBJ2-5; v_call: TRBV18; clone_size: NA; cdr3_nt: TGTGCCAGCTCATACCGGGACAGGGGTTTCCAAGAGACCCAGTACTTC; cdr3_aa: CASSYRDRGFQETQYF
d_call: NA; j_call: TRBJ2-1; v_call: TRBV6-5; clone_size: once; cdr3_nt: TGTGCCAGCAGTAACCCCGACAGACCCTACAATGAGCAGTTCTTC; cdr3_aa: CASSNPDRPYNEQFF
d_call: NA; j_call: TRBJ1-2; v_call: TRBV28; clone_size: NA; cdr3_nt: TGTGCCAGCTCTGGGGAGGGGTATGGCTACACCTTC; cdr3_aa: CASSGEGYGYTF
d_call: TRBD1; j_call: TRBJ2-2; v_call: TRBV27; clone_size: few; cdr3_nt: TGTGCCAGCAGTCCTAAGACAGGGGTGTATATCGGGGAGCTGTTTTTT; cdr3_aa: CASSPKTGVYIGELFF
d_call: NA; j_call: TRBJ2-3; v_call: TRBV5-5; clone_size: NA; cdr3_nt: TGTGCCAGCAGCCCCCCGGGTCCCGATACGCAGTATTTT; cdr3_aa: CASSPPGPDTQYF
d_call: NA; j_call: TRBJ2-7; v_call: TRBV6-5; clone_size: once; cdr3_nt: TGTGCCAGCAGTCAGTCGGGCGAGCAGTACTTC; cdr3_aa: CASSQSGEQYF
d_call: TRBD1; j_call: TRBJ1-2; v_call: TRBV5-1; clone_size: NA; cdr3_nt: TGCGCCAGCAGCCTAATGGAGGGGGCTCGGTATGGCTACACCTTC; cdr3_aa: CASSLMEGARYGYTF
d_call: NA; j_call: TRBJ1-4; v_call: TRBV9; clone_size: NA; cdr3_nt: TGTGCCAGCAGCGCCCACAGATCCTCTAATGAAAAACTGTTTTTT; cdr3_aa: CASSAHRSSNEKLFF
d_call: NA; j_call: TRBJ1-2; v_call: TRBV6-5; clone_size: NA; cdr3_nt: TGTGCCACCGGGGGTGACCGGGGCTACACCTTC; cdr3_aa: CATGGDRGYTF
d_call: NA; j_call: TRBJ1-1; v_call: TRBV29-1; clone_size: few; cdr3_nt: TGCAGCGTTGAACCCCGGCGGAAGGCTTTCTTT; cdr3_aa: CSVEPRRKAFF
d_call: TRBD2; j_call: TRBJ2-1; v_call: TRBV29-1; clone_size: NA; cdr3_nt: TGCAGCGTTGAAGGCCTAGCGGGGGGGCCTTCCTACAATGAGCAGTTCTTC; cdr3_aa: CSVEGLAGGPSYNEQFF
d_call: NA; j_call: TRBJ2-7; v_call: TRBV15; clone_size: few; cdr3_nt: TGTGCCACCAGCAGAAGAAGGGGTACCCGAGTGAACGAGCAGTACTTC; cdr3_aa: CATSRRRGTRVNEQYF
d_call: NA; j_call: TRBJ2-1; v_call: TRBV6-6; clone_size: few; cdr3_nt: TGTGCCAGCAGTTACGCGGTGCTAGCCGGCCGCAATGAGCAGTTCTTC; cdr3_aa: CASSYAVLAGRNEQFF
d_call: TRBD1; j_call: TRBJ2-3; v_call: TRBV10-3; clone_size: NA; cdr3_nt: TGTGCCATCAGCAAAACAGGGGCTGACACAGATACGCAGTATTTT; cdr3_aa: CAISKTGADTDTQYF
d_call: NA; j_call: TRBJ1-6; v_call: TRBV4-2; clone_size: NA; cdr3_nt: TGTGCCAGCAGCCAAGATAGGGGTTCGCAGAATTCACCCCTCCACTTT; cdr3_aa: CASSQDRGSQNSPLHF
d_call: TRBD1; j_call: TRBJ2-1; v_call: TRBV5-6; clone_size: NA; cdr3_nt: TGTGCCAGCAGCTTGGACACCGGGACAGGATACAATGAGCAGTTCTTC; cdr3_aa: CASSLDTGTGYNEQFF
d_call: TRBD1; j_call: TRBJ2-5; v_call: TRBV5-1; clone_size: NA; cdr3_nt: TGCGCCAGCAGCCCGGACAGGGGAGGAGAGACCCAGTACTTC; cdr3_aa: CASSPDRGGETQYF
d_call: TRBD2; j_call: TRBJ2-1; v_call: TRBV4-2; clone_size: NA; cdr3_nt: TGTGCCAGCAGCCAAGATCAGGCGGGGGGACCTAGCTCCTACAATGAGCAGTTCTTC; cdr3_aa: CASSQDQAGGPSSYNEQFF
d_call: NA; j_call: TRBJ2-3; v_call: TRBV7-2; clone_size: NA; cdr3_nt: TGTGCCAGCAGCTTACGGGGGGCTAGCACAGATACGCAGTATTTT; cdr3_aa: CASSLRGASTDTQYF
d_call: TRBD2; j_call: TRBJ2-1; v_call: TRBV5-1; clone_size: NA; cdr3_nt: TGCGCCAGCAGCTACGAGCGGGGTTACAATGAGCAGTTCTTC; cdr3_aa: CASSYERGYNEQFF
d_call: NA; j_call: TRBJ1-6; v_call: TRBV6-1; clone_size: NA; cdr3_nt: TGTGCCAGCAGGGCGGACAGTAATTCACCCCTCCACTTT; cdr3_aa: CASRADSNSPLHF
d_call: TRBD1; j_call: TRBJ1-4; v_call: TRBV2; clone_size: NA; cdr3_nt: TGTGCCAGCAGTAGACAGGGGGCGCGGGATGAAAAACTGTTTTTT; cdr3_aa: CASSRQGARDEKLFF
d_call: NA; j_call: TRBJ2-3; v_call: TRBV5-1; clone_size: NA; cdr3_nt: TGCGCCAGCAGCTTGGGTTATACTAGCACAGATACGCAGTATTTT; cdr3_aa: CASSLGYTSTDTQYF
d_call: TRBD2; j_call: TRBJ2-5; v_call: TRBV11-2; clone_size: NA; cdr3_nt: TGTGCCAGCAGCTCGGGACTAGCGGGGGGACAAGAGACCCAGTACTTC; cdr3_aa: CASSSGLAGGQETQYF
d_call: NA; j_call: TRBJ1-2; v_call: TRBV25-1; clone_size: few; cdr3_nt: TGTGCCAGCAGTGAATCGATGAGGTATGGCTACACCTTC; cdr3_aa: CASSESMRYGYTF
d_call: NA; j_call: TRBJ1-4; v_call: TRBV2; clone_size: NA; cdr3_nt: TGTGCCAGCAGTCGGGGGGGGATCGCTAATGAAAAACTGTTTTTT; cdr3_aa: CASSRGGIANEKLFF
d_call: TRBD1; j_call: TRBJ2-2; v_call: TRBV2; clone_size: NA; cdr3_nt: TGTGCCAGCAGTCGACAGGGGGCGGACACCGGGGAGCTGTTTTTT; cdr3_aa: CASSRQGADTGELFF
d_call: NA; j_call: TRBJ2-1; v_call: TRBV7-2; clone_size: NA; cdr3_nt: TGTGCCAGCAGCTCAACACCGGCGGGCCAAATTAGGAATGAGCAGTTCTTC; cdr3_aa: CASSSTPAGQIRNEQFF
d_call: TRBD1; j_call: TRBJ2-5; v_call: TRBV11-2; clone_size: NA; cdr3_nt: TGTGCCAGCAGCTTCCATGACAGGGCCCAAGAGACCCAGTACTTC; cdr3_aa: CASSFHDRAQETQYF
d_call: TRBD1; j_call: TRBJ1-1; v_call: TRBV9; clone_size: NA; cdr3_nt: TGTGCCAGCAGCGTAGGACAGGGGGCACCCAACACTGAAGCTTTCTTT; cdr3_aa: CASSVGQGAPNTEAFF
d_call: TRBD1; j_call: TRBJ1-2; v_call: TRBV6-5; clone_size: NA; cdr3_nt: TGTGCCAGCAGTTACTCCGGGACAGGGGGCAGGTATGGCTACACCTTC; cdr3_aa: CASSYSGTGGRYGYTF
d_call: TRBD2; j_call: TRBJ2-1; v_call: TRBV7-8; clone_size: once; cdr3_nt: TGTGCCAGCAGCTTAGGAAGTTGGCGGGGGATGAGGAATGAGCAGTTCTTC; cdr3_aa: CASSLGSWRGMRNEQFF
d_call: TRBD2; j_call: TRBJ2-5; v_call: TRBV29-1; clone_size: NA; cdr3_nt: TGCAGCGTTGAAGCCTCTAGCGGGGGCCTTCTGCAGTACTTC; cdr3_aa: CSVEASSGGLLQYF
d_call: NA; j_call: TRBJ1-5; v_call: TRBV2; clone_size: NA; cdr3_nt: TGTGCCAGCACAGGGTCTAGCAATCAGCCCCAGCATTTT; cdr3_aa: CASTGSSNQPQHF
d_call: NA; j_call: TRBJ1-4; v_call: TRBV19; clone_size: NA; cdr3_nt: TGTGCCAGTTCTCGGGGAGAATTAACTAATGAAAAACTGTTTTTT; cdr3_aa: CASSRGELTNEKLFF
d_call: NA; j_call: TRBJ2-1; v_call: TRBV7-2; clone_size: NA; cdr3_nt: TGTGCCAGCAGCTTAGGCCCGACAGTCTACAATGAGCAGTTCTTC; cdr3_aa: CASSLGPTVYNEQFF
d_call: NA; j_call: TRBJ1-2; v_call: TRBV6-1; clone_size: NA; cdr3_nt: TGTGCCAGCAGTGAAGTTACGGACAGAGTGCCTTATGGCTACACCTTC; cdr3_aa: CASSEVTDRVPYGYTF
d_call: TRBD2; j_call: TRBJ2-1; v_call: TRBV10-3; clone_size: few; cdr3_nt: TGTGCCATCAGTGAGTCGTGGGGTAGCGGGGGGTCGCACAATGAGCAGTTCTTC; cdr3_aa: CAISESWGSGGSHNEQFF
d_call: NA; j_call: TRBJ2-1; v_call: TRBV21-1; clone_size: NA; cdr3_nt: TGTGCCAGCAGCAAAGCGGGGGGACTAGCGAAAGGGAATGAGCAGTTCTTC; cdr3_aa: CASSKAGGLAKGNEQFF
d_call: NA; j_call: TRBJ2-2; v_call: TRBV18; clone_size: NA; cdr3_nt: TGTGCCAGCTCCCTAGACACCGGGGAGCTGTTTTTT; cdr3_aa: CASSLDTGELFF
d_call: NA; j_call: TRBJ2-1; v_call: TRBV11-2; clone_size: few; cdr3_nt: TGTGCCAGCAGCTCTACGACAGGAGCCTACAATGAGCAGTTCTTC; cdr3_aa: CASSSTTGAYNEQFF
d_call: NA; j_call: TRBJ1-6; v_call: TRBV2; clone_size: NA; cdr3_nt: TGTGCCAGCAGCCCCCGGGGGGAGGGTTCACCCCTCCACTTT; cdr3_aa: CASSPRGEGSPLHF
d_call: TRBD2; j_call: TRBJ2-1; v_call: TRBV7-9; clone_size: NA; cdr3_nt: TGTGCCAGCAGCCTCCGACTAGCGGGGGGGTACAATGAGCAGTTCTTC; cdr3_aa: CASSLRLAGGYNEQFF
d_call: TRBD2; j_call: TRBJ2-1; v_call: TRBV10-3; clone_size: NA; cdr3_nt: TGTGCCATCAGTGAATCGAGCGGGGGGGCCGAGATAAATGAGCAGTTCTTC; cdr3_aa: CAISESSGGAEINEQFF
d_call: NA; j_call: TRBJ1-2; v_call: TRBV29-1; clone_size: NA; cdr3_nt: TGCAGCGTTGTAAGTGGAGAGCGTGGCTACACCTTC; cdr3_aa: CSVVSGERGYTF
d_call: TRBD1; j_call: TRBJ2-2; v_call: TRBV7-2; clone_size: NA; cdr3_nt: TGTGCCAGCAGCTCGGGACAGATCTCCGGGGAGCTGTTTTTT; cdr3_aa: CASSSGQISGELFF
d_call: NA; j_call: TRBJ2-5; v_call: TRBV7-2; clone_size: NA; cdr3_nt: TGTGCCAGCAGCTTGGCACAGAACCAAGAGACCCAGTACTTC; cdr3_aa: CASSLAQNQETQYF